These 32 T cell receptor beta chains were sequenced from one sample in a study of T cell clonality in common variable immunodeficiency. The method was immunoSEQ multiplex PCR; TCRdb's version includes in-frame clones alone and lacks a portion of them. The data show about 35,000 clones, with none appearing a single time. The sample taken for sequencing was peripheral blood mononuclear cells. The receptors shown here come from a person between 18 and 70 years old in good health.

This clone was counted ten times or more. The read ends 3 residues before the CDR3 terminus; that terminus is restored from the germline J gene. J is TRBJ1-6 and V is TRBV20-1, with D uncertain. Germline V CDR1 and CDR2: DFQATT, SNEGSKA (reference sequence). The CDR3 covers 13 residues. Trimming took 7 bases from V and 7 from J, leaving 14 bases between them. The CDR3 loop reads CSGRQDTNSPLHF. Partial CDR3 DNA: TGCAGTGGCCGGCAGGATACAAATTCACCC.

This clone has ten or more counts. With the read ending 3 residues before the CDR3 end, the germline J gene is used to fill in that end. The rearrangement uses TRBV7-6 and TRBJ1-3; TRBD1 matches at 9 bases. J lost 3 bases, V lost 5 bases, and 8 bases had no gene match. CDR3 length equals 16 residues. The V gene's germline CDR1 is SGHVS and CDR2 FNYEAQ. CDR3 sequence: CASSGPQGADGNTIYF. The covered CDR3 bases are TGTGCCAGCAGCGGGCCACAGGGGGCAGATGGAAACACC.

This clone was seen at least ten times. The read ends 3 residues shy of where the CDR3 ends; the end is completed using the germline J gene. The V call is TRBV30, the J call TRBJ1-1, with 7 bases lining up with TRBD1. Germline V gives CDR1 GTSNPN, CDR2 SVGIG (reference sequence). The CDR3 consists of 11 residues. CDR3 sequence: CAWSERGRAFF. The CDR3 bases that were read are TGTGCCTGGAGTGAGAGGGGGCGA. Supplemented by reference TRBV30 and TRBJ1-1, the full variable domain reads SQTIHQWPATLVQPVGSPLSLECTVEGTSNPNLYWYRQAAGRGLQLLFYSVGIGQISSEVPQNLSASRPQDRQFILSSKKLLLSDSGFYLCAWSERGRAFFGQGTRLTVV.

This clone was picked up many times. The CDR3 end is not reached by the read, which stops 3 residues before it; the germline J gene fills it in. The genes are TRBV30 and TRBJ1-5; 7 nucleotides align to TRBD1. V shed 0 bases, J shed 0 bases, and the junction held 11 bases outside the gene matches. Germline V gene lookup returns CDR1 GTSNPN and CDR2 SVGIG (reference sequence). The CDR3 totals 18 residues. CDR3 loop: CAWSVRRGLDHSNQPQHF. CDR3 DNA, as far as it was read: TGTGCCTGGAGTGTACGAAGGGGGCTCGACCATAGCAATCAGCCC. The full variable domain, rest sourced from reference TRBV30 and TRBJ1-5, is SQTIHQWPATLVQPVGSPLSLECTVEGTSNPNLYWYRQAAGRGLQLLFYSVGIGQISSEVPQNLSASRPQDRQFILSSKKLLLSDSGFYLCAWSVRRGLDHSNQPQHFGDGTRLSIL.

Ten or more counts support this clone. The DNA ends 3 residues before the CDR3 does, and the rest of the CDR3 is filled in from the germline J gene. The rearrangement uses TRBV5-5 and TRBJ2-1, with 9 bases identical to TRBD2. This CDR3 is built from 15 residues. The germline V gene has CDR1 SGHKS and CDR2 YYEKEE (reference sequence). With 4 bases clipped from V and 2 bases from J, the junction kept 4 bases outside the gene matches. The CDR3 sequence is CASSRTSEPYNEQFF. The part of the CDR3 DNA that was read is TGTGCCAGCAGCCGGACTAGCGAGCCCTACAATGAG.

The sample holds many counts of this clone. With the read ending 3 residues before the CDR3 end, the germline J gene is used to fill in that end. V and J are TRBV20-1 and TRBJ2-3; 9 bases fit TRBD2. The CDR3 has 16 amino acids. Germline CDR1 DFQATT, CDR2 SNEGSKA (reference sequence). With 5 bases clipped from V and 6 bases from J, the junction kept 15 bases outside the gene matches. The CDR3 region is CSAEKRLAVFQDTQYF. CDR3 DNA (partial): TGCAGTGCTGAGAAGAGACTAGCGGTGTTTCAGGATACG.

This clone was counted many times. The CDR3 is cut off 3 residues early in the read; its end comes from the germline J gene. This chain joins TRBV5-4 and TRBJ2-2; TRBD1 is a possible D gene (6 bases). CDR1 SGHNT and CDR2 YYREEE come from the germline V gene (reference sequence). V lost 4 bases to trimming and J lost 1 base, with 11 bases between them. The CDR3 is 15 amino acids. The part of the CDR3 DNA that was read is TGTGCCAGCAGCCTACAGGGTCGGAACACCGGGGAG. It yields the protein CASSLQGRNTGE. From start to end, the CDR3 is CASSLQGRNTGELFF.

In this sample, this clone turned up many times. With the read ending 3 residues before the CDR3 end, the germline J gene is used to fill in that end. The chain uses TRBV6-2 or TRBV6-3 and TRBJ2-7; D is uncertain. Trimming removed 6 bases from V and 0 bases from J, with 9 bases in between. The CDR3 covers 13 residues. Per the germline V gene, CDR1 is MNHEY and CDR2 is SVGEGT. The sequenced part of the CDR3 DNA is TGTGCCAGCAGCTTGACTGGCTCCTACGAG. Translation gives CASSLTGSYE. The whole CDR3 sequence is CASSLTGSYEQYF.

This clone was counted ten times or more. The read ends 3 residues before the CDR3 terminus; that terminus is restored from the germline J gene. The genes are TRBV5-1 and TRBJ2-3; possibly TRBD1 for D (5 bases). Trimming shortened V by 4 bases and J by 0 bases, and 9 bases separated the two germline ends. The CDR3 is 14 amino acids. Germline values: CDR1 SGHRS, CDR2 YFSETQ. The CDR3 sequence: CASSPGPSTDTQYF. The sequenced CDR3 bases are TGCGCCAGCAGCCCAGGGCCGAGCACAGATACG.

In this sample, this clone turned up a few times. This may be a read error: a much more frequent sequence differs by one nucleotide. The read falls 3 residues short of the CDR3 end, and the missing part is taken from the germline J gene. Other DNA sequences from this sample encode an identical CDR3 as well. This sequence joins TRBV7-6 and TRBJ1-1; possibly TRBD1 for D (5 bases). CDR1 is SGHVS and CDR2 is FNYEAQ in the germline V gene. V was trimmed by 5 bases and J by 1 base, leaving 11 bases between them. There are 14 residues in the CDR3. The sequenced CDR3 bases are TGTGCCAGCAGCCTCCTCGGGGGGAACACTGAA. Translated: CASSLLGGNTE. The whole CDR3 sequence reads CASSLLGGNTEAFF.

This clone was seen ten or more times. Compared with germline, one end of the junction differs, possibly owing to a read error. The CDR3 end is not reached by the read, which stops 3 residues before it; the germline J gene fills it in. The chain employs TRBV5-5 and TRBJ1-2; 8 positions agree with TRBD1. Germline V gene lookup returns CDR1 SGHKS and CDR2 YYEKEE (reference sequence). The CDR3 contains 15 residues. The covered CDR3 bases are TGTGTCAGCAGCCTGGACAGGGCAGCAAACTATGGC. It codes for CVSSLDRAANYG. The full CDR3 reads CVSSLDRAANYGYTF.

Ten or more counts support this clone. Here the CDR3 reads CASSRGRQGANEQYF. Partial CDR3 DNA: TGTGCCAGCTCACGCGGACGGCAGGGGGCGAACGAG. This chain links TRBV18 with TRBJ2-7; 8 bases agree with TRBD1. The CDR3 end is not reached by the read, which stops 3 residues before it; the germline J gene fills it in. The CDR3 is 15 amino acids. The germline V gene encodes CDR1 KGHSH and CDR2 LQKENI. The junction had 10 bases not matched to a gene; V was cut back by 4 bases and J by 5 bases.

This clone was recorded many times. The read falls 3 residues short of the CDR3 end, and the missing part is taken from the germline J gene. This chain connects TRBV10-3 to TRBJ2-5, with TRBD1 matching over 7 bases. Trimming removed 6 bases from V and 2 bases from J; junction bases left unmatched: 9. CDR1 is ENHRY, CDR2 SYGVKD, per germline. This CDR3 has 15 residues. CDR3 loop: CAIRAPAGGQETQYF. Partial CDR3 DNA: TGTGCCATCAGGGCCCCGGCAGGGGGTCAAGAGACC.

This clone was picked up many times. Sequencing ends 3 residues short of the CDR3 end; the germline J gene provides the rest. The chain is built from TRBV7-8 and TRBJ2-7; the match to TRBD2 covers 9 bases. CDR1 and CDR2 from the germline V gene are SGHVS and FQNEAQ. V was pared by 1 base and J by 2 bases, with 3 bases of the junction left unmatched. The CDR3 is 15 residues long. The CDR3 spells CASSLEAGGPYEQYF. The sequenced part of the CDR3 DNA is TGTGCCAGCAGCTTAGAAGCGGGAGGCCCCTACGAG. Looking up the rest from reference TRBV7-8 and TRBJ2-7 gives the full variable domain: GAGVSQSPRYKVAKRGQDVALRCDPISGHVSLFWYQQALGQGPEFLTYFQNEAQLDKSGLPSDRFFAERPEGSVSTLKIQRTQQEDSAVYLCASSLEAGGPYEQYFGPGTRLTVT.

This clone was recorded at least ten times. The DNA ends 3 residues before the CDR3 does, and the rest of the CDR3 is filled in from the germline J gene. The V gene is TRBV29-1, the J gene TRBJ2-7, with 13 bases identical to TRBD2. The CDR3 runs to 17 residues. CDR1 and CDR2 from the germline V gene are SQVTM and ANQGSEA. After removal of 7 bases from V and 2 bases from J, the junction contained 14 bases not matched to a gene. Incomplete CDR3 DNA: TGCAGCGCTCCCCATACATGGACTAGCGGGAGACCCTACGAG. Translating it yields CSAPHTWTSGRPYE. The full CDR3 sequence reads CSAPHTWTSGRPYEQYF.

This clone has ten or more counts. From the germline J gene comes the end of the CDR3, since the read stops 3 residues before it. This sequence joins TRBV18 and TRBJ1-4; 9 bases fit TRBD1. With 5 bases clipped from V and 5 bases from J, the junction kept 6 bases outside the gene matches. The germline V gene encodes CDR1 KGHSH and CDR2 LQKENI. The CDR3 has 15 residues. This CDR3 is CASSVGQGQNEKLFF. The sequenced part of the CDR3 DNA is TGTGCCAGCTCAGTCGGACAGGGGCAGAATGAAAAA.

The CDR3: CASSILVGSYEQYF. The DNA read from the CDR3 is TGTGCCAGTAGTATACTAGTTGGGTCCTACGAG. The genes are TRBV19 and TRBJ2-7; D call uncertain. The CDR3 goes on 3 residues after the read ends, and that part is filled in from the germline J gene. Trimming cost V 2 bases and J 1 base, with 9 bases left between them. This CDR3 contains 14 residues. Germline CDR1 is LNHDA and CDR2 is SQIVND (reference sequence).

In its sample, this clone was seen many times. The CDR3 end lies 3 residues beyond the end of the read and is filled in from the germline J gene. The rearrangement links TRBV12-3 or TRBV12-4 to TRBJ2-7; 7 nucleotides match TRBD2. The CDR3 is 13 amino acids. With 5 bases clipped from V and 1 base from J, the junction kept 2 bases outside the gene matches. Incomplete CDR3 DNA: TGTGCCAGCAGTCCAGCGGGGTCCTACGAG. Protein: CASSPAGSYE. The whole CDR3 is CASSPAGSYEQYF.

This clone has at least ten counts. Read coverage stops 3 residues before the CDR3 terminus; the germline J gene supplies the remainder. The genes are TRBV20-1 and TRBJ1-2, with TRBD1 matching 7 bases. This CDR3 contains 13 residues. V lost 6 bases and J lost 4; bases outside the gene matches: 8. CDR1 is DFQATT, CDR2 SNEGSKA, per germline (reference sequence). The CDR3 region is CSAQPGQIYGYTF. The sequenced part of the CDR3 DNA is TGCAGTGCCCAACCGGGACAGATCTATGGC.

This clone occurred many times. Read coverage stops 3 residues before the CDR3 terminus; the germline J gene supplies the remainder. The V gene is TRBV5-1, the J gene TRBJ2-7; perhaps TRBD1 as D (6 bases). Trimming stripped 0 bases from V and 2 bases from J, with 12 bases between. This CDR3 spans 15 amino acids. Germline V gene sequence: CDR1 SGHRS, CDR2 YFSETQ. The CDR3 bases that were read are TGCGCCAGCAGCTTGGCCTCCGGGGACACCTACGAG. Translated: CASSLASGDTYE. The entire CDR3 protein is CASSLASGDTYEQYF.

This clone was found many times. Sequencing ends 3 residues short of the CDR3 end; the germline J gene provides the rest. The chain joins TRBV2 to TRBJ2-4; 16 bases agree with TRBD2. The ends lost 7 bases at V and 7 bases at J; junction bases unmatched: 7. This CDR3 region has 16 residues. Per the germline V gene, CDR1 is SNHLY and CDR2 is FYNNEI. The CDR3 here is CASIGTSGRAGNIQYF. The CDR3 bases that were read are TGTGCCAGCATTGGGACTAGCGGGAGGGCTGGGAACATT.

Many counts were recorded for this clone. The observed sequence ends 3 residues before the CDR3 terminus, with the missing tail filled in from the germline J gene. J is TRBJ2-7 and V is TRBV5-4; D is possibly TRBD1 (7 bases). Trimming shortened V by 1 base and J by 5 bases, and 13 bases separated the two germline ends. CDR1 is SGHNT and CDR2 is YYREEE in the germline V gene (reference sequence). CDR3 length: 14 amino acids. The CDR3 DNA, read in part, is TGTGCCAGCAGCTTGTTCCAGGGGGAGGACGAG. It yields the protein CASSLFQGEDE. The full CDR3 sequence reads CASSLFQGEDEQYF.

In this sample, this clone turned up a few times. Incomplete CDR3 DNA: TGTGCCAGTAGCGACAGTTTTGGCAATGAG. Translated, it gives CASSDSFGNE. The full CDR3 protein reads CASSDSFGNEQFF. V gene TRBV19 combines with J gene TRBJ2-1; TRBD1 is a possible D gene (5 bases). The CDR3 end lies 3 residues beyond the end of the read and is filled in from the germline J gene. Trimming shortened V by 6 bases and J by 6 bases, and 12 bases separated the two germline ends. The length of the CDR3 is 13 residues. Germline V CDR1 and CDR2: LNHDA, SQIVND (reference sequence).

Worth noting for this clone: The CDR3 goes on 3 residues after the read ends, and that part is filled in from the germline J gene. The chain recombines TRBV7-8 with TRBJ1-6, with D hard to call. V lost 1 base and J 9 bases, leaving 13 bases between the germline ends. The V gene's germline CDR1 is SGHVS and CDR2 FQNEAQ. This CDR3 is built from 15 residues. CDR3 sequence reads: CASSLEGGPSSPLHF. The covered CDR3 bases are TGTGCCAGCAGCTTAGAAGGAGGGCCCAGTTCACCC. Full variable domain (remainder filled in from reference TRBV7-8 and TRBJ1-6): GAGVSQSPRYKVAKRGQDVALRCDPISGHVSLFWYQQALGQGPEFLTYFQNEAQLDKSGLPSDRFFAERPEGSVSTLKIQRTQQEDSAVYLCASSLEGGPSSPLHFGNGTRLTVT.

This clone was counted ten times or more. The observed sequence ends 3 residues before the CDR3 terminus, with the missing tail filled in from the germline J gene. The chain couples TRBV20-1 to TRBJ1-6, with D perhaps TRBD1 (6 bases). The ends were cut back, 4 bases at V and 0 bases at J, with 13 bases in the middle. The germline CDR1 and CDR2 sequences are DFQATT and SNEGSKA (reference sequence). CDR3 length: 16 amino acids. Incomplete CDR3 DNA: TGCAGTGCTAAGGGGACATCCGGCTCCTATAATTCACCC. Protein: CSAKGTSGSYNSP. The entire CDR3 protein reads CSAKGTSGSYNSPLHF.

This clone was seen ten or more times. The read gets to within 3 residues of the CDR3 end, and the germline J gene fills in the rest. The chain couples TRBV12-3 or TRBV12-4 to TRBJ2-2; D gene unclear. This CDR3 has 15 amino acids. V was pared by 1 base and J by 2 bases, with 8 bases between. Partial CDR3 DNA: TGTGCCAGCAGTTTAGTACCAGTAAACACCGGGGAG. Residues: CASSLVPVNTGE. The CDR3 reads in full as CASSLVPVNTGELFF.

This clone was recorded many times. The CDR3 spells CASSLARGRNEKLFF. The sequenced part of the CDR3 DNA is TGCGCCAGCAGCTTGGCCAGGGGGCGAAATGAAAAA. The chain joins TRBV5-1 to TRBJ1-4; 8 bases fit TRBD1. The CDR3 is cut off 3 residues early in the read; its end comes from the germline J gene. Germline CDR1 SGHRS, CDR2 YFSETQ. Germline trimming cut 0 bases from V and 5 bases from J; bases unmatched to any gene: 3. The CDR3 is 15 residues long.

This clone was counted many times. The CDR3 end falls 3 residues outside the read, so it is completed with the germline J gene. J is TRBJ2-1 and V is TRBV7-9; 10 bases fit TRBD1. CDR3 length: 15 residues. Unmatched junction bases numbered 6, after V lost 5 bases and J lost 5 bases. Germline CDR1 reads SEHNR; CDR2 reads FQNEAQ (reference sequence). The CDR3 DNA, read in part, is TGTGCCAGCAGCCTTACGGGACAGGGGAACAATGAG. Translated, it gives CASSLTGQGNNE. In full, the CDR3 reads CASSLTGQGNNEQFF.

The table lists this clone with a few counts. With the read ending 3 residues before the CDR3 end, the germline J gene is used to fill in that end. The chain links TRBV10-3 to TRBJ1-6, with 7 bases lining up with TRBD1. There are 15 residues in the CDR3. V dropped 4 bases and J dropped 7; count of bases not matched to a gene: 7. From germline, CDR1 is ENHRY and CDR2 SYGVKD. CDR3 DNA (partial): TGTGCCATCAGTGGAACTGCAGGGGGGAATTCACCC. It translates to CAISGTAGGNSP. The whole CDR3 protein reads CAISGTAGGNSPLHF.

The sample holds many counts of this clone. Coverage ceases 3 residues before the CDR3 finishes, and the germline J gene fills in the end. The V gene is TRBV19, the J gene TRBJ2-3, with 9 bases identical to TRBD1. Germline lookup yields CDR1 LNHDA and CDR2 SQIVND (reference sequence). CDR3 length equals 15 residues. Trimming at V came to 5 bases and at J to 4 bases, leaving 7 bases not matched to a gene. The CDR3 protein is CASSAGTGYADTQYF. The CDR3 DNA, read in part, is TGTGCCAGTAGTGCAGGGACAGGGTATGCAGATACG.

There are many counts of this clone. The read ends 3 residues shy of where the CDR3 ends; the end is completed using the germline J gene. The V and J genes are TRBV7-6 and TRBJ2-3; maybe TRBD2 (7 bases). Trimming stripped 5 bases from V and 2 bases from J, with 20 bases between. The CDR3 length is 17 residues. The germline V gene has CDR1 SGHVS and CDR2 FNYEAQ. The CDR3: CASSPYGGGLITDTQYF. The CDR3 bases that were read are TGTGCCAGCAGCCCTTATGGGGGGGGCCTCATCACAGATACG.

The sample holds many counts of this clone. The CDR3 end lies 3 residues beyond the end of the read and is filled in from the germline J gene. The genes are TRBV19 and TRBJ2-7; 10 nucleotides match TRBD2. The CDR3 length is 15 residues. Per germline, CDR1 LNHDA and CDR2 SQIVND (reference sequence). With V trimmed by 1 base and J by 3 bases, 3 bases remained unmatched. This chain's CDR3 is CASSIGTSGFYEQYF. CDR3 DNA, as far as it was read: TGTGCCAGTAGTATAGGGACTAGCGGCTTCTACGAG.